Shown below are 12 T cell receptor beta chains from a single sample sequenced in a study of human T cells and chemical hapten exposure (dated by TCRdb to about 2021). The time point label on this specimen signifies: pre-sensitization, week 0. The intended sense of this specimen's treatment or condition label: therapeutic diphenylcyclopropenone sensitization with weekly scalp DPC. Total RNA was isolated from unfractionated whole blood collected in Tempus Blood RNA tubes. The receptor library was made with RACE. This sample was sequenced with a NextSeq 500. TCRdb trimmed public reads at Q25 via fastp, called clones via MiXCR and kept in-frame beta chains. Each CDR3 protein appears once, grouped with its most common genes and DNA. The sample yields almost 35,000 distinct CDR3 sequences; about 9.3% were counted once. The ten most abundant clones make up 25% to 30% of the sample. The sample consisted of whole blood, taken in connection with sensitization to the hapten diphenylcyclopropenone (DPC). The receptors derive from a middle-aged man with alopecia areata. Some clones in this sample may be carry-over from other donors' samples.

In its sample, this clonotype was seen many times. The chain employs TRBV25-1 and TRBJ1-1; TRBD1 agrees at 7 bases. CDR3 length: 13 amino acids. Looked up from germline, CDR1 is MGHDK and CDR2 is SYGVNS. V was clipped by 8 bases and J by 1 base; unmatched bases: 4. CDR3 sequence: CASSRTGNTEAFF. The DNA of the CDR3 is TGTGCCAGCTCACGGACAGGGAACACTGAAGCTTTCTTT.

This clonotype has a count of ten or more. This chain connects TRBV11-2 to TRBJ2-5; D is uncertain. The CDR3 sequence is 13 residues long. The V gene lost 8 bases and the J gene lost 2 bases, with 12 bases spanning the gap. Germline lookup yields CDR1 SGHAT and CDR2 FQNNGV. The CDR3 nucleotides are TGTGCCAGCTCTGGGCAGGTACAAGAGACCCAGTACTTC. Residues: CASSGQVQETQYF.

This clonotype has a count of ten or more. This CDR3 is CASSRSGTSGDNEQFF. The CDR3 DNA is TGCGCCAGCAGCCGTTCCGGGACTAGCGGGGACAATGAGCAGTTCTTC. The chain employs TRBV4-1 and TRBJ2-1; TRBD2 agrees at 13 bases. Germline loops: CDR1 MGHRA, CDR2 YSYEKL. V shed 4 bases and J 5 bases; nucleotides not matched to a gene: 5. The CDR3 totals 16 residues.

This clonotype appeared many times. This chain connects TRBV10-2 to TRBJ2-3, with D unclear. V lost 3 bases to trimming and J lost 2 bases, with 12 bases between them. CDR1 and CDR2 (germline): WSHSY, SAAADI. The CDR3 contains 15 residues. CDR3 sequence: CASSETQILTDTQYF. Written as DNA, the CDR3 is TGCGCCAGCAGTGAAACTCAGATCCTCACAGATACGCAGTATTTT.

Note on this clonotype: The junction does not match germline at one end; this may be a read error. The chain employs TRBV7-9 and TRBJ1-2, with D perhaps TRBD1 (5 bases). CDR1 and CDR2 (germline): SEHNR, FQNEAQ (reference sequence). The CDR3 contains 15 residues. The CDR3 DNA follows: TGTGCCAGCAGCTTTCAGGGCTCTGGTAACTATGCCTACACCTTC. Its protein product is CASSFQGSGNYAYTF.

This clonotype was detected a few times. The chain has TRBV28 and TRBJ1-1, with D possibly being TRBD1 (6 bases). This CDR3 has 12 residues. Trimming stripped 6 bases from V and 4 bases from J, with 9 bases between. Germline CDR1 reads MDHEN; CDR2 reads SYDVKM. CDR3: CASRLGGTEAFF. The CDR3 DNA reads as TGTGCCAGCAGGCTAGGGGGCACTGAAGCTTTCTTT.

The chain recombines TRBV29-1 with TRBJ2-3; 8 nucleotides agree with TRBD2. Losses at the gene ends were 7 bases for V and 1 base for J; bases not matched to a gene: 7. Per germline, CDR1 SQVTM and CDR2 ANQGSEA. The CDR3 loop spans 14 amino acids. CDR3 DNA: TGCAGCGCTACAGCGGGAGTCGGCACAGATACGCAGTATTTT. Amino acid sequence: CSATAGVGTDTQYF.

This clonotype was found a few times. The chain carries TRBV7-9 and TRBJ2-7; TRBD2 might be the D (5 bases). This CDR3 comprises 13 residues. Per the germline V gene, CDR1 is SEHNR and CDR2 is FQNEAQ (reference sequence). V was trimmed by 0 bases and J by 4 bases, leaving 7 bases between them. The CDR3: CASSLADLYEQYF. The CDR3 DNA reads as TGTGCCAGCAGCTTAGCGGACTTGTACGAGCAGTACTTC.

This clonotype has more than one count but fewer than ten. The chain has TRBV9 and TRBJ2-1; D possibly corresponds to TRBD2 (5 bases). The CDR3 spans 13 residues. Germline V lookup: CDR1 SGDLS, CDR2 YYNGEE. V lost 0 bases to trimming and J lost 6 bases, with 7 bases between them. The CDR3 loop reads CASSVGSGNEQFF. The CDR3 region has the DNA TGTGCCAGCAGCGTAGGCAGCGGCAATGAGCAGTTCTTC. The full variable domain, completed using reference TRBV9 and TRBJ2-1, is DSGVTQTPKHLITATGQRVTLRCSPRSGDLSVYWYQQSLDQGLQFLIQYYNGEERAKGNILERFSAQQFPDLHSELNLSSLELGDSALYFCASSVGSGNEQFFGPGTRLTVL.

This clonotype came up a few times. This chain connects TRBV28 to TRBJ2-3, with TRBD2 as a possible D gene (5 bases). The ends were cut back, 8 bases at V and 0 bases at J, with 15 bases in the middle. Germline loops: CDR1 MDHEN, CDR2 SYDVKM. CDR3 length: 15 amino acids. CDR3 sequence: CASAGGGLSTDTQYF. DNA for the CDR3: TGTGCCAGCGCGGGTGGCGGACTGAGCACAGATACGCAGTATTTT. Supplemented by reference TRBV28 and TRBJ2-3, the full variable domain reads DVKVTQSSRYLVKRTGEKVFLECVQDMDHENMFWYRQDPGLGLRLIYFSYDVKMKEKGDIPEGYSVSREKKERFSLILESASTNQTSMYLCASAGGGLSTDTQYFGPGTRLTVL.

This clonotype was detected many times. The J gene is TRBJ2-1, the V gene TRBV4-2; perhaps TRBD2 as D (6 bases). Germline loops: CDR1 LGHNA, CDR2 YNFKEQ. Trimming cost V 0 bases and J 7 bases, with 16 bases left between them. This CDR3 has 16 residues. CDR3 sequence: CASSQDYGEESNEQFF. CDR3 nucleotides: TGTGCCAGCAGCCAAGATTACGGGGAGGAGAGTAATGAGCAGTTCTTC.

For the CDR3, the DNA is TGTGCCAGCAGCCGCGTAGACTCTGGAGTAAACAATGAGCAGTTCTTC. It is translated as CASSRVDSGVNNEQFF. This chain joins TRBV3-1 and TRBJ2-1; D not certain. Trimming stripped 4 bases from V and 5 bases from J, with 18 bases between. The CDR3 length is 16 residues. Per the germline V gene, CDR1 is LGHDT and CDR2 is YNNKEL (reference sequence).